This T cell receptor (beta chain) is from a study of Ad26.COV2.S vaccination and SARS-CoV-2 variants. Study-wide context: Donor was one of the participants in the Ad26.COV2.S arm of the COV1001 trial.

Treatment here: over 15 received Ad26.COV2.S at low or high dose, single or two shots; about 5 received placebo; per-sample allocation not given. The study sampled participants on day 63 after the first vaccine or placebo injection. Cohort 1b enrolled adults aged 18-55 years in Boston. SARS-CoV-2 spike from the Wuhan strain was encoded by the vaccine, an Ad26 vector. Germline-derived CDR1 and CDR2 are MNHEY and SMNVEV (reference sequence). V was pared by 6 bases and J by 2 bases, with 17 bases between. CDR3 size: 15 residues. Libraries were prepared by immunoSEQ multiplex PCR; TCRdb keeps only in-frame clonotypes and omits some of them. Among some 400,000 clones listed, approximately 90% were seen once.

Material: peripheral blood, obtained in a trial of Ad26.COV2.S vaccine versus placebo. The chain combines TRBV27 with TRBJ2-7; tentative D call: TRBD1 (6 bases). The TCR sequence derives from a person aged 18-60 years who received the Ad26.COV2.S COVID-19 vaccine or a placebo. CDR3 coding DNA: TGTGCCAGCAGCCCTGAAGGCAGGGGTACCTACGAGCAGTACTTC. The encoded protein is CASSPEGRGTYEQYF.